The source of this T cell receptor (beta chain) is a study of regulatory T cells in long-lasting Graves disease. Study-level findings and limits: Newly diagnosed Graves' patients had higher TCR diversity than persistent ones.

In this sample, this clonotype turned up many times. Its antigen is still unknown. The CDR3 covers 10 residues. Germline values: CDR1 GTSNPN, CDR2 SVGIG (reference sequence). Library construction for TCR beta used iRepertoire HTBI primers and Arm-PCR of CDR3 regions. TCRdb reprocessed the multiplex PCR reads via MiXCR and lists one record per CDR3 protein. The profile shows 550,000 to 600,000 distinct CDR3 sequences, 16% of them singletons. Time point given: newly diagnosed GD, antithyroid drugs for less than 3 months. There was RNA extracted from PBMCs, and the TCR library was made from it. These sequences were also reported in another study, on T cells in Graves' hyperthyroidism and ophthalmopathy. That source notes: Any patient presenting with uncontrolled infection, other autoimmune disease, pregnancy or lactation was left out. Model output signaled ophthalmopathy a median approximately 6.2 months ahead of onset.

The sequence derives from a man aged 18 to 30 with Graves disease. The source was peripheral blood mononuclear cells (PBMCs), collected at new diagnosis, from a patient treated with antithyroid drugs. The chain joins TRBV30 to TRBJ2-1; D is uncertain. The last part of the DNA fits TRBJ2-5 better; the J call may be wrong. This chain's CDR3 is CAWSVETQYF. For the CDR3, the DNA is TGTGCCTGGAGTGTTGAGACCCAGTACTTC.